This passage covers 6 T cell receptor beta chains from one sample sequenced in a study of T cell changes during pregnancy in multiple sclerosis. Repertoires were generated with immunoSEQ multiplex PCR, while TCRdb's copy carries only in-frame clones and drops some. Of roughly 120,000 clones in the sample, 90% to 95% were seen once. The sequenced sample was peripheral blood, obtained in the third trimester of pregnancy. Receptor source: a female donor with multiple sclerosis, enrolled in a pregnancy study.

The V call is TRBV4-1, the J call TRBJ2-2, with D perhaps matching TRBD2 (6 bases). V lost 8 bases and J 5 bases, leaving 15 bases between the germline ends. This CDR3 region has 14 residues. Germline CDR1 reads MGHRA; CDR2 reads YSYEKL. The CDR3 DNA follows: TGCGCCAGCGCCGGGACTTTCTTTACCGGGGAGCTGTTTTTT. Its protein is CASAGTFFTGELFF.

V gene TRBV5-1 combines with J gene TRBJ1-2, with D possibly TRBD1 on 6 matching bases. V shed 0 bases and J shed 8 bases, with 17 bases lying between them. Germline CDR1 is SGHRS and CDR2 is YFSETQ. The CDR3 loop spans 15 amino acids. CDR3 region: CASSLGGRSPRGYTF. Written as DNA, the CDR3 is TGCGCCAGCAGCTTGGGGGGGCGGTCCCCAAGAGGCTACACCTTC.

The chain carries TRBV7-3 and TRBJ2-3; D not certain. The germline V and J ends were trimmed by 4 bases and 1 base, with 6 bases remaining between them. The CDR3 sequence is 13 residues long. Germline V gives CDR1 SGHTA, CDR2 FQGTGA. CDR3 residues: CASSSGGTDTQYF. DNA of the CDR3: TGTGCCAGCAGCTCCGGAGGCACAGATACGCAGTATTTT.

This sequence joins TRBV5-4 and TRBJ2-5, with 7 bases that match TRBD2. The CDR3 length is 15 residues. Germline V gene sequence: CDR1 SGHNT, CDR2 YYREEE (reference sequence). Losses at the gene ends were 4 bases for V and 1 base for J; bases not matched to a gene: 7. The CDR3: CASSPGGRSQETQYF. Here the CDR3 DNA reads TGTGCCAGCAGCCCGGGGGGACGGTCCCAAGAGACCCAGTACTTC.

The chain uses TRBV25-1 and TRBJ2-1, with D tentatively TRBD2 (5 bases). Germline V gene sequence: CDR1 MGHDK, CDR2 SYGVNS. The germline V and J ends were trimmed by 4 bases and 7 bases, with 5 bases remaining between them. The CDR3 spans 11 residues. CDR3 region: CASSGRNEQFF. The CDR3 nucleotides read TGTGCCAGCAGTGGGAGGAATGAGCAGTTCTTC.

V and J are TRBV10-3 and TRBJ2-1, with 9 bases identical to TRBD2. CDR3 length: 12 residues. CDR1 is ENHRY and CDR2 is SYGVKD in the germline V gene. J lost 9 bases, V lost 5 bases, and 2 bases had no gene match. The CDR3 is CAISLAGTEQFF. The CDR3 bases are TGTGCCATCAGTCTAGCGGGGACTGAGCAGTTCTTC.